This entry is about one T cell receptor (beta chain). Its target is not known. The data are from a study of cytomegalovirus exposure and HLA in healthy donors. At the level of the study: Of all 400 or so donors who were genotyped, about 80% belonged to the Caucasian-associated ancestry cluster. Overall study findings and caveats: A missense DCLRE1C variant was associated with V- and J-gene trimming of TCR beta chains in a later analysis, and an independent cohort replicated the association. Common viral pathogens (according to a later analysis) appeared linked to several of the most significant clusters.

The V gene's germline CDR1 is MGHRA and CDR2 YSYEKL. J was trimmed by 6 bases and V by 4 bases; bases with no gene match: 8. The CDR3 runs 15 residues. The study ran its PCR with 60 Vbeta and 13 Jbeta primers. TCRdb's copy holds only in-frame clones and misses some; the assay was immunoSEQ multiplex PCR. The table lists approximately 150,000 clones, 75% to 80% of them singletons, with approximately 2.4% in the top ten. What was sequenced was PBMCs. The receptor comes from a woman between 35 and 50 years old in good health and CMV-seropositive. The genes are TRBV4-1 and TRBJ1-1; 10 positions match TRBD1. The CDR3 here is CASSRGFGQGAEAFF. In DNA, the CDR3 is TGCGCCAGCAGCCGAGGATTCGGACAGGGGGCTGAAGCTTTCTTT.